This TCR beta chain stems from a study of blood T cells in healthy people across ages. Study findings and constraints: Older age went with lower TCR beta diversity per million T cells, in a roughly linear way.

Germline V CDR1 and CDR2: ENHRY, SYGVKD. There are 11 residues in the CDR3. V was pared by 3 bases and J by 5 bases, with 5 bases between. On this clonotype: What it binds is not known. With a much larger clone just one base away, this may be a read error.

A sample-barcoded 5' primer and a J-beta primer mix were used in a second PCR of about 7 to 12 cycles. TCRdb re-analysed the 5' RACE reads in MiXCR, keeping a single row per CDR3 protein. The table lists about 1.8 million distinct CDR3 sequences, about 49% of them singletons. The source of this sequence is a woman in her 40s in good health. Sequencing was done on a sample of blood. The chain employs TRBV10-3 and TRBJ2-7; D is unclear. The CDR3 here is CAISEVHEQYF. The CDR3 DNA reads TGTGCCATCAGTGAAGTCCACGAGCAGTACTTC.